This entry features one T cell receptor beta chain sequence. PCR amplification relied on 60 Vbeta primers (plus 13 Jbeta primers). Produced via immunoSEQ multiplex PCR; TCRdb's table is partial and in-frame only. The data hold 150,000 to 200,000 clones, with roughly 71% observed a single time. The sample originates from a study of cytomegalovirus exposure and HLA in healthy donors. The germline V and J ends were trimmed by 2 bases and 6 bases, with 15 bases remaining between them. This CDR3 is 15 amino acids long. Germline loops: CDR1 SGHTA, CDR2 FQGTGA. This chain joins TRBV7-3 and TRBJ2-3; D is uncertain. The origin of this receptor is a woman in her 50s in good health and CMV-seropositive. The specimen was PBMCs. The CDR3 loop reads CASSLVNSPLDTQYF. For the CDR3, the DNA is TGTGCCAGCAGCTTAGTCAACAGCCCGTTGGATACGCAGTATTTT.